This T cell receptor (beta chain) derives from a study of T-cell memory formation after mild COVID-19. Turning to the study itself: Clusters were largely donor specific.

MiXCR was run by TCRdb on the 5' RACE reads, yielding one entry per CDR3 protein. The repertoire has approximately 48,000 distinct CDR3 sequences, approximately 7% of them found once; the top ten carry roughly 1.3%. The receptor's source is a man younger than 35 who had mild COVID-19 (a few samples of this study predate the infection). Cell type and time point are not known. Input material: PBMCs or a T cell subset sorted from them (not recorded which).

The CDR3 region has the DNA TGTGCCAGCAGCTGGAATACAGGGCTCGGCTACACCTTC. This codes for CASSWNTGLGYTF. V and J are TRBV12-3 or TRBV12-4 and TRBJ1-2, with D tentatively TRBD1 (6 bases). Trimming pared 6 bases from V and 8 bases from J, leaving 16 bases between. This CDR3 is built from 13 residues.